This T cell receptor beta chain was documented in a study of T cell responses to AZD1222 COVID-19 vaccine. This clone was counted a few times. Its matching antigen is unknown. Study results and limitations: The donor group comprised mostly white British people and more females; the analysis possibly underestimated clonal diversity.

Clones were read by immunoSEQ multiplex PCR, and TCRdb kept only the in-frame ones, dropping some. In the table there are approximately 61,000 clones, 65% to 85% of which are singletons. The CDR3 extends over 13 amino acids. Per germline, CDR1 GTSNPN and CDR2 SVGIG (reference sequence). With 0 bases clipped from V and 3 bases from J, the junction kept 1 base outside the gene matches. The origin of this receptor is an adult who received the AZD1222 COVID-19 vaccine. Sequenced material: peripheral blood, taken 28 days after the second AZD1222 dose. This chain connects TRBV30 to TRBJ1-1, with 7 nucleotides matching TRBD1. The CDR3 bases are TGTGCCTGGAGTGTTCAGGGGGACACTGAAGCTTTCTTT. It specifies CAWSVQGDTEAFF.